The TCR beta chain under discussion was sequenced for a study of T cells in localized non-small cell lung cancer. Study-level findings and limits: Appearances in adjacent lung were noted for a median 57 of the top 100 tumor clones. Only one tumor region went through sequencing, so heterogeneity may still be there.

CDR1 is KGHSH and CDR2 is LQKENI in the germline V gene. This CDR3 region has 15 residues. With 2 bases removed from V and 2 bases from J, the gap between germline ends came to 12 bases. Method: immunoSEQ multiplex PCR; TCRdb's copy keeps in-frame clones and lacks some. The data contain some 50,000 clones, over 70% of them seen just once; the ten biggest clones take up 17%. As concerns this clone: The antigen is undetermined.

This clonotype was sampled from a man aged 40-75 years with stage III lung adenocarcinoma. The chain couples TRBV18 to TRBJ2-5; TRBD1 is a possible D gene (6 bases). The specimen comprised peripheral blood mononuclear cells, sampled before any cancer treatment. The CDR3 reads CASSPRQGLQETQYF. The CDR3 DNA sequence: TGTGCCAGCTCACCAAGGCAGGGGCTACAAGAGACCCAGTACTTC.